Sequencing of this T cell receptor (beta chain) was carried out in a study of T cell responses to AZD1222 COVID-19 vaccine. Produced via immunoSEQ multiplex PCR; TCRdb's table is partial and in-frame only. The sample includes about 140,000 clones, approximately 92% seen only once; the top ten take 3% to 4%. Germline CDR1 reads SGHKS; CDR2 reads YYEKEE (reference sequence). Between the trimmed V and J ends, which lost 0 bases and 5 bases, there was a span of 11 bases. The CDR3 length is 14 residues. The chain has TRBV5-5 and TRBJ1-1; D not resolved. This clonotype originated in an adult who received the AZD1222 COVID-19 vaccine. The input for sequencing was peripheral blood, taken 28 days after the second AZD1222 dose. In DNA form, the CDR3 reads TGTGCCAGCAGCTTGGATAGGGTAAGGACTGAAGCTTTCTTT. This encodes CASSLDRVRTEAFF.